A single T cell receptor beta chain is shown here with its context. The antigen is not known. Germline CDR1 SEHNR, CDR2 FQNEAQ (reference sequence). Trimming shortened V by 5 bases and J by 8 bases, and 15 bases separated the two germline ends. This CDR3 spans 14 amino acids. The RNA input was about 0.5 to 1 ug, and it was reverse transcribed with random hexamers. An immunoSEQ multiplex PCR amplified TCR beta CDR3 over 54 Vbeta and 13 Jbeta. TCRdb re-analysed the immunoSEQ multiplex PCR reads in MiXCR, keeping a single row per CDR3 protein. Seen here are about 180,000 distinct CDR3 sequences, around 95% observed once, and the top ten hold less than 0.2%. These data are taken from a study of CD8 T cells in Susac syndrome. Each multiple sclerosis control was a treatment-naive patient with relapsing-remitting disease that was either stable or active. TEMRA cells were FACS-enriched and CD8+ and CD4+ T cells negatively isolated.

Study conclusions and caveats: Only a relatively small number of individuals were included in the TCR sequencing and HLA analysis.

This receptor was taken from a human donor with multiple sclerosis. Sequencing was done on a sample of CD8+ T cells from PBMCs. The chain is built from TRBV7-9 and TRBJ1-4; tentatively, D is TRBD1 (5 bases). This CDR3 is CASSGGQGGEKLFF. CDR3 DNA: TGTGCCAGCAGCGGAGGGCAGGGCGGCGAAAAACTGTTTTTT.